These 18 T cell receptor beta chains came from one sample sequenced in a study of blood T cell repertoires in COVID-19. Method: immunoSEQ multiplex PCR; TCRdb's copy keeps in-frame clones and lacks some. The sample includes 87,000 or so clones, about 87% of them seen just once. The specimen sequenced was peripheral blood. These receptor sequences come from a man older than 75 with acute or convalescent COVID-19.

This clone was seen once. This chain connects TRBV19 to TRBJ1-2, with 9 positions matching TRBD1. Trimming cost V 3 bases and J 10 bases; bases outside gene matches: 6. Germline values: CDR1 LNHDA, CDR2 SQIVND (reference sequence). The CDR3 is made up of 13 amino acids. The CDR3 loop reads CASSITGGAVYTF. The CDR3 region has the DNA TGTGCCAGTAGTATTACAGGGGGCGCGGTCTACACCTTC.

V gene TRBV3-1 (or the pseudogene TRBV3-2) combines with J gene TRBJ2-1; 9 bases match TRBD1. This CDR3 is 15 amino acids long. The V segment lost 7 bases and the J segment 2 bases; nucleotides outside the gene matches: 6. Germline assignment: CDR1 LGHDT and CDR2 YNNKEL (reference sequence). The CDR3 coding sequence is TGTGCCAGCACCAAACAGGGGGCGACCTACAATGAGCAGTTCTTC. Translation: CASTKQGATYNEQFF.

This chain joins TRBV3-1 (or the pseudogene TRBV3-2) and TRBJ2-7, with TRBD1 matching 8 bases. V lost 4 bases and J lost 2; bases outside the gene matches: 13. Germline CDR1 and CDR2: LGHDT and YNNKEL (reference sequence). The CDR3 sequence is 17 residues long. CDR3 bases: TGTGCCAGCAGCCTCAAGGTTTGGGGACAGGAGACCTACGAGCAGTACTTC. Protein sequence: CASSLKVWGQETYEQYF.

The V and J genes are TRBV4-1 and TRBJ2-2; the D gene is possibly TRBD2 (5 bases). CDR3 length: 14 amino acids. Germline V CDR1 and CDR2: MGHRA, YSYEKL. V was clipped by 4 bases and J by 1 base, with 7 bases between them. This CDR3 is CASSREGNTGELFF. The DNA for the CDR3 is TGCGCCAGCAGCCGTGAGGGGAACACCGGGGAGCTGTTTTTT.

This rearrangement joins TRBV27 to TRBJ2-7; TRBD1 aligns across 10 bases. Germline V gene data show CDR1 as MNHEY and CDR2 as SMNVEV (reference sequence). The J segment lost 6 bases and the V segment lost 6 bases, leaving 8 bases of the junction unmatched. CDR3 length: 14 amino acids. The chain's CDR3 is CASRGTGESREQYF. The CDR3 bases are TGTGCCAGCAGGGGGACAGGGGAAAGCCGCGAGCAGTACTTC.

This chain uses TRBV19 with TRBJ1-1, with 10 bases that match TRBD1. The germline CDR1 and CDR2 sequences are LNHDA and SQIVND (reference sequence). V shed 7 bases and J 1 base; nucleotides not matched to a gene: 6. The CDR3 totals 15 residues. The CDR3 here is CASNIDRGRNTEAFF. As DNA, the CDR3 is TGTGCCAGTAATATCGACAGGGGGCGGAACACTGAAGCTTTCTTT.

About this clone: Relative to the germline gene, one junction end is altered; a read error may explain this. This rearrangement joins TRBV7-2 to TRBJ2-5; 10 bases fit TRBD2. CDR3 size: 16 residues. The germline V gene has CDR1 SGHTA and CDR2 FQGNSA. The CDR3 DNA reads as TGTGCCAGCAGCTTATCAGCGGGGGGGGCCCAAGACACCCAGTACTTC. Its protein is CASSLSAGGAQDTQYF.

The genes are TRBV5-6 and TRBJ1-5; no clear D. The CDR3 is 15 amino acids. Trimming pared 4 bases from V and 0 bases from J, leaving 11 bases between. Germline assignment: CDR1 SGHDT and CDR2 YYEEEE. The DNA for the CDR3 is TGTGCCAGCAGCCGGGGAGGTATTAGCAATCAGCCCCAGCATTTT. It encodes CASSRGGISNQPQHF.

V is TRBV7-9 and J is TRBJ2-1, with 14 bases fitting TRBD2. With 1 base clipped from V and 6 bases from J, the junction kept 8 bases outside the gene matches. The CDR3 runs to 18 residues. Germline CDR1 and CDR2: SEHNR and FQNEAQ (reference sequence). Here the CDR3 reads CASSLEGTSGRIPNEQFF. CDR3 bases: TGTGCCAGCAGCTTAGAAGGGACTAGCGGGAGAATCCCCAATGAGCAGTTCTTC.

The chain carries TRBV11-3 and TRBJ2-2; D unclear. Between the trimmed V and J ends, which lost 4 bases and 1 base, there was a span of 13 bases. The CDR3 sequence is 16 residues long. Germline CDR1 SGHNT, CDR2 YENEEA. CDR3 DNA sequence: TGTGCCAGCAGCTCAACTACGACCCAGAACACCGGGGAGCTGTTTTTT. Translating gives CASSSTTTQNTGELFF.

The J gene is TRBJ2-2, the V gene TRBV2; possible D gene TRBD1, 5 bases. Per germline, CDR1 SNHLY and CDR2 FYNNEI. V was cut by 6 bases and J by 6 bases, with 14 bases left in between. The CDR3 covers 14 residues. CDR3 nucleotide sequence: TGTGCCAGCAGACCCGAAGCAGGGCCCGGGGAGCTGTTTTTT. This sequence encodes CASRPEAGPGELFF.

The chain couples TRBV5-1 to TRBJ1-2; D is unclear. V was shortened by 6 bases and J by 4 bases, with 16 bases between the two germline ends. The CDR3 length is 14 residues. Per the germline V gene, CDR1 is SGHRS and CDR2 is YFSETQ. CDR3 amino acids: CASMPPGATYGYTF. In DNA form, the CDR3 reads TGCGCCAGCATGCCACCGGGAGCGACCTATGGCTACACCTTC.

The CDR3 nucleotides are TGCGCCAGCAGCCAAGCGACGGACTCCGCTAACTATGGCTACACCTTC. It translates to CASSQATDSANYGYTF. The rearrangement links TRBV4-3 to TRBJ1-2; no clear D gene. V gave up 1 base and J gave up 0 bases, with 12 bases separating them. CDR1 and CDR2 from the germline V gene are LGHNA and YSLEER. CDR3 size: 16 residues.

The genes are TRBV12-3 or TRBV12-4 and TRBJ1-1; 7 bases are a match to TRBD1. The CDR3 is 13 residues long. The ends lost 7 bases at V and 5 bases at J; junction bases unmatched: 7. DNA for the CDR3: TGTGCCAGCACCTTCACAGGGGATACTGAAGCTTTCTTT. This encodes CASTFTGDTEAFF.

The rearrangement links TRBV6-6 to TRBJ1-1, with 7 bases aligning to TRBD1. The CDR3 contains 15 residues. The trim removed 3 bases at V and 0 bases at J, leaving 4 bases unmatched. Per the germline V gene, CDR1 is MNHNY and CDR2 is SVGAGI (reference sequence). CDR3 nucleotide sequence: TGTGCCAGCAGTTATCGCGACAGGGTGAACACTGAAGCTTTCTTT. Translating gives CASSYRDRVNTEAFF.

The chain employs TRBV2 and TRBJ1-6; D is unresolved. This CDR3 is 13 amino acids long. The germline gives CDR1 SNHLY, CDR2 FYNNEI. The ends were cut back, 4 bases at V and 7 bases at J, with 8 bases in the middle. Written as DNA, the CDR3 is TGTGCCAGCAGTGTACAGCCCAATTCACCCCTCCACTTT. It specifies CASSVQPNSPLHF.

The CDR3 nucleotides read TGCGCCAGCAGCTTGGCCCTTTTGACAAGCGGATACAATGAGCAGTTCTTC. This sequence encodes CASSLALLTSGYNEQFF. The J gene is TRBJ2-1, the V gene TRBV5-1; tentative D call: TRBD2 (5 bases). Trimming removed 0 bases at V and 4 bases at J, with 17 bases between. From germline, CDR1 is SGHRS and CDR2 YFSETQ. The CDR3 loop spans 17 amino acids.

The CDR3 region is CASSMGTEFGGYTF. As DNA, the CDR3 is TGTGCCAGTAGTATGGGGACTGAGTTTGGTGGCTACACCTTC. The rearrangement joins TRBV19 to TRBJ1-2; D is possibly TRBD1 (5 bases). The CDR3 sequence is 14 residues long. V shed 3 bases and J shed 7 bases, with 15 bases lying between them. In germline, CDR1 is LNHDA, CDR2 SQIVND (reference sequence).